Following are 17 T cell receptor beta chains from one sample sequenced in a study of T-cell reconstitution after alpha-beta-depleted transplantation in children. Using unique molecular identifiers, the investigators prepared the TCRbeta library. In TCRdb, the PCR reads were re-called with MiXCR into one record per CDR3 protein. The data hold roughly 420,000 distinct CDR3 sequences, with 16% observed a single time. Sequenced material: PBMCs, mostly from graft donor cells, taken 360 days after TCRalphabeta/CD19-depleted stem cell transplant. The receptor set was obtained from a boy under three years old who had a stem cell transplant for Wiskott-Aldrich syndrome, so the T cells may come from the graft donor.

This clonotype was seen a handful of times. The chain couples TRBV5-1 to TRBJ2-1; D remains ambiguous. The CDR3 is 12 residues long. V lost 0 bases, J lost 9 bases, and 7 bases lay in between. CDR1 SGHRS and CDR2 YFSETQ come from the germline V gene. The CDR3 DNA is TGCGCCAGCAGCTTGGGATCGGGTGAGCAGTTCTTC. This codes for CASSLGSGEQFF. The full variable domain, completed using reference TRBV5-1 and TRBJ2-1, is KAGVTQTPRYLIKTRGQQVTLSCSPISGHRSVSWYQQTPGQGLQFLFEYFSETQRNKGNFPGRFSGRQFSNSRSEMNVSTLELGDSALYLCASSLGSGEQFFGPGTRLTVL.

The chain is built from TRBV5-1 and TRBJ2-2, with D possibly being TRBD1 or TRBD2 (5 bases each). This CDR3 comprises 15 residues. Germline V gene lookup returns CDR1 SGHRS and CDR2 YFSETQ. Trimming pared 2 bases from V and 4 bases from J, leaving 12 bases between. Here the CDR3 reads CASSFSGRGTGELFF. The CDR3 DNA sequence: TGCGCCAGCAGCTTTTCGGGGCGCGGCACCGGGGAGCTGTTTTTT.

This chain uses TRBV7-9 with TRBJ2-2, with D unclear. Germline V gene lookup returns CDR1 SEHNR and CDR2 FQNEAQ (reference sequence). Trimming removed 5 bases at V and 4 bases at J, with 11 bases between. There are 14 residues in the CDR3. CDR3 coding DNA: TGTGCCAGCAGCCAAGACGGGTTCACCGGGGAGCTGTTTTTT. As protein: CASSQDGFTGELFF.

This clonotype was detected a few times. CDR3 in amino acids: CASSFHGREFF. As DNA, the CDR3 is TGCGCCAGCAGCTTCCACGGACGGGAGTTCTTC. J is TRBJ2-1 and V is TRBV5-1; D remains unclear. With 2 bases removed from V and 14 bases from J, the gap between germline ends came to 11 bases. The CDR3 is 11 amino acids. Per the germline V gene, CDR1 is SGHRS and CDR2 is YFSETQ.

The chain recombines TRBV9 with TRBJ2-3, with a possible D match to TRBD2 (6 bases). Germline CDR1 and CDR2: SGDLS and YYNGEE. The CDR3 is made up of 16 amino acids. V lost 0 bases and J lost 0, with 11 bases in between. The CDR3 nucleotides read TGTGCCAGCAGCGTAGGTGGACTAAGGAGCACAGATACGCAGTATTTT. Its translation: CASSVGGLRSTDTQYF.

The chain joins TRBV2 to TRBJ2-1; 9 bases map to TRBD2. Per the germline V gene, CDR1 is SNHLY and CDR2 is FYNNEI. Unmatched junction bases numbered 10, after V lost 6 bases and J lost 7 bases. The CDR3 contains 15 residues. CDR3 bases: TGTGCCAGCAGGGATGGGCGGGGGGGCGGAAATGAGCAGTTCTTC. Translating it yields CASRDGRGGGNEQFF.

The chain combines TRBV29-1 with TRBJ2-3, with 7 nucleotides matching TRBD2. The CDR3 spans 14 residues. Germline loops: CDR1 SQVTM, CDR2 ANQGSEA. Trimming took 4 bases from V and 2 from J; bases not matched to a gene: 6. This chain's CDR3 is CSVATGGPTDTQYF. CDR3 in DNA: TGCAGCGTTGCCACGGGAGGCCCCACAGATACGCAGTATTTT.

The chain couples TRBV10-2 to TRBJ2-7; D assignment may be TRBD1 or TRBD2 (6 bases each). Trimming left V 4 bases short and J 7 bases short, with 14 bases between. CDR3 length: 13 residues. Germline lookup yields CDR1 WSHSY and CDR2 SAAADI. As DNA, the CDR3 is TGCGCCAGCAGTGTTGGGGGGCTCGGGGAGCAGTACTTC. Its translation: CASSVGGLGEQYF.

This clonotype turned up a few times. J is TRBJ2-2 and V is TRBV5-1; 8 bases agree with TRBD1. Trimming cost V 3 bases and J 2 bases; bases outside gene matches: 9. This CDR3 is 17 amino acids long. CDR1 is SGHRS and CDR2 is YFSETQ in the germline V gene. The CDR3 region has the DNA TGCGCCAGCAGCTCCCGCTTAACAGGGGGTAACACCGGGGAGCTGTTTTTT. It yields the protein CASSSRLTGGNTGELFF.

The V call is TRBV3-1, the J call TRBJ2-1; 9 bases align to TRBD2. Germline CDR1 and CDR2: LGHDT and YNNKEL (reference sequence). The trim removed 2 bases at V and 7 bases at J, leaving 6 bases unmatched. The CDR3 length is 15 residues. For the CDR3, the DNA is TGTGCCAGCAGCCAACGGTCGGGACTAGCAAATGAGCAGTTCTTC. Protein sequence: CASSQRSGLANEQFF.

This sequence joins TRBV7-9 and TRBJ2-7; 9 bases align to TRBD2. Losses at the gene ends were 5 bases for V and 7 bases for J; bases not matched to a gene: 18. The CDR3 spans 17 residues. Germline V gene sequence: CDR1 SEHNR, CDR2 FQNEAQ (reference sequence). CDR3 sequence: CASSRSSLGLALSEQYF. The CDR3 DNA reads TGTGCCAGCAGCCGCAGCTCACTGGGACTAGCTCTCTCGGAGCAGTACTTC.

The rearrangement links TRBV6-5 to TRBJ2-5; possibly TRBD2 for D (6 bases). Germline V gives CDR1 MNHEY, CDR2 SVGAGI. V shed 0 bases and J shed 3 bases, with 14 bases lying between them. The CDR3 consists of 16 residues. DNA of the CDR3: TGTGCCAGCAGTTACTCGACTGGACTATCTAAAGAGACCCAGTACTTC. Protein: CASSYSTGLSKETQYF.

The chain couples TRBV3-1 to TRBJ2-2; D perhaps matches TRBD1 (6 bases). This CDR3 spans 15 amino acids. Trimming took 1 base from V and 4 from J, leaving 10 bases between them. CDR1 is LGHDT, CDR2 YNNKEL, per germline (reference sequence). CDR3 nucleotide sequence: TGTGCCAGCAGCCAAGGGGACACCTTCACCGGGGAGCTGTTTTTT. Protein product: CASSQGDTFTGELFF.

This clonotype was found a few times. This chain uses TRBV6-5 with TRBJ2-7; D is unresolved. CDR1 is MNHEY, CDR2 SVGAGI, per germline. The CDR3 loop spans 11 amino acids. V was clipped by 4 bases and J by 6 bases, with 7 bases between them. The CDR3 sequence: CASSSKFEQYF. Here the CDR3 DNA reads TGTGCCAGCAGTTCGAAGTTCGAGCAGTACTTC.

This clonotype has more than one count but fewer than ten. The chain couples TRBV19 to TRBJ2-1; 7 bases are shared with TRBD2. With V trimmed by 1 base and J by 4 bases, 7 bases remained unmatched. The germline V gene has CDR1 LNHDA and CDR2 SQIVND (reference sequence). The CDR3 loop spans 16 amino acids. CDR3 in amino acids: CASSIGPGRSYNEQFF. DNA for the CDR3: TGTGCCAGTAGTATAGGACCCGGGAGGTCATACAATGAGCAGTTCTTC.

There are a few counts of this clonotype. V usage is TRBV7-9 and J usage is TRBJ2-5; 7 bases line up with TRBD2. J gave up 1 base and V 6 bases, and 11 bases lay outside the gene matches. Germline V CDR1 and CDR2: SEHNR, FQNEAQ (reference sequence). This CDR3 has 16 amino acids. The CDR3 protein is CASSPWGGGSQETQYF. In DNA, the CDR3 is TGTGCCAGCAGTCCGTGGGGCGGGGGTTCCCAAGAGACCCAGTACTTC.

This clonotype was counted at least ten times. The rearrangement uses TRBV19 and TRBJ2-1, with 9 nucleotides matching TRBD2. Germline V gene data show CDR1 as LNHDA and CDR2 as SQIVND (reference sequence). Trimming at V came to 5 bases and at J to 5 bases, leaving 7 bases not matched to a gene. The CDR3 sequence is 15 residues long. The CDR3 bases are TGTGCCAGTAGTCCAGGGACTAGCAGAAACAATGAGCAGTTCTTC. This translates into CASSPGTSRNNEQFF.